The present T cell receptor (beta chain) was sequenced within a study of identical twins. There are a few counts of this clonotype. The antigen remains undetermined. Findings of the study overall: Conclusions were drawn cross-sectionally by statistical analysis, without following the same donors. Carriage of fewer insertions was seen in abundant cord blood beta clonotypes, whereas memory repertoires showed none.

The CDR3 loop spans 15 amino acids. Unmatched junction bases numbered 10, after V lost 6 bases and J lost 5 bases. Germline values: CDR1 MNHNS, CDR2 SASEGT. A universal primer site was incorporated via template switching, and the cDNA contained unique molecular identifiers. Each CDR3 protein is one row after TCRdb ran MiXCR on the 5' RACE reads. The repertoire holds about 490,000 distinct CDR3 sequences, with around 15% as singletons. The same sample was also used in a study of yellow fever vaccine responses in identical twins.

Sequencing used CD4+ T cells sorted from blood. This chain joins TRBV6-1 and TRBJ2-7, with TRBD1 matching over 10 bases. This clonotype was obtained from a woman younger than 30 in good health. The CDR3 DNA sequence: TGTGCCAGCAGACCCGCGGACAGGGGGAAGAACGAGCAGTACTTC. Protein product: CASRPADRGKNEQYF.